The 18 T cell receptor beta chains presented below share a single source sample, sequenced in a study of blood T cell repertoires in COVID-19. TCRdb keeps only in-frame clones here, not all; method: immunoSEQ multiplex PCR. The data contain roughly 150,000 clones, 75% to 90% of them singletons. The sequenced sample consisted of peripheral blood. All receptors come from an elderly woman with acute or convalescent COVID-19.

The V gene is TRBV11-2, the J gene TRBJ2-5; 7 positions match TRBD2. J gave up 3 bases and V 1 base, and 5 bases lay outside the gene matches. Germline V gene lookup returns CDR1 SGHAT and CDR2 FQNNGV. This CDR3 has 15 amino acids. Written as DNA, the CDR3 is TGTGCCAGCAGCTTAGGGTGGGGGGGAAAAGAGACCCAGTACTTC. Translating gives CASSLGWGGKETQYF.

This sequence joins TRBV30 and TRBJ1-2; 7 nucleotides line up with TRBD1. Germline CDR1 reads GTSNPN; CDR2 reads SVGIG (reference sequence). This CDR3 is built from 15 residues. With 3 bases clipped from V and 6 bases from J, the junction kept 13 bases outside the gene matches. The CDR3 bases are TGTGCCTGGAGGGGGTATTATGGTCAGGGGGATGGCTACACCTTC. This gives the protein CAWRGYYGQGDGYTF.

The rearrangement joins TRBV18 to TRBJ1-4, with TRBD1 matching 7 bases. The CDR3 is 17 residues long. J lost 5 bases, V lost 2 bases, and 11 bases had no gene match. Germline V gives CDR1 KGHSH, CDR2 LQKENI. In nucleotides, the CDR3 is TGTGCCAGCTCACCAAACCTCCAGGGACAGCCGAATGAAAAACTGTTTTTT. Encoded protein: CASSPNLQGQPNEKLFF.

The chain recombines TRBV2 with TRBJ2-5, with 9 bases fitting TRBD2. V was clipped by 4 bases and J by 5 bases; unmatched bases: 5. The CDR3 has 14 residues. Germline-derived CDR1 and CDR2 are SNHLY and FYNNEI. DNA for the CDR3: TGTGCCAGCAGTGGGCGGGGGGGCTTGGAGACCCAGTACTTC. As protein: CASSGRGGLETQYF.

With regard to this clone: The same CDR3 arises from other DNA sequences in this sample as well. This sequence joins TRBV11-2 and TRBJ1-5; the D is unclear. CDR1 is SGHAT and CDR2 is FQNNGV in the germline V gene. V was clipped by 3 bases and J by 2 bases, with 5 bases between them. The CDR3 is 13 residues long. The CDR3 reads CASSLYRNQPQHF. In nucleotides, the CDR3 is TGTGCCAGCAGCTTGTATCGCAATCAGCCCCAGCATTTT.

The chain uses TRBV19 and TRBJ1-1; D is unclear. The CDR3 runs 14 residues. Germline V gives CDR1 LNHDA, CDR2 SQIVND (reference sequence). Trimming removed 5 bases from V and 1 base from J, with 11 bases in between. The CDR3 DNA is TGTGCCAGTAGTGGACTTTGGAGGAACACTGAAGCTTTCTTT. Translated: CASSGLWRNTEAFF.

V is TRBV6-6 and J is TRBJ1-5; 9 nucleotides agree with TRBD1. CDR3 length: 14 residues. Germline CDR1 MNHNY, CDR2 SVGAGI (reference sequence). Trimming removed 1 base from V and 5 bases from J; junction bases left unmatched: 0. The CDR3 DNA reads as TGTGCCAGCAGTTACTGGGACAGGGATCAGCCCCAGCATTTT. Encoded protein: CASSYWDRDQPQHF.

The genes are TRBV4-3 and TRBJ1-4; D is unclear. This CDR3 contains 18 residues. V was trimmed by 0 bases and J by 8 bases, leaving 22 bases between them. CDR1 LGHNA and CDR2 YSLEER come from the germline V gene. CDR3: CASSQELGITGFREKLFF. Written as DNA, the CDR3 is TGCGCCAGCAGCCAAGAACTAGGAATTACCGGATTTAGGGAAAAACTGTTTTTT.

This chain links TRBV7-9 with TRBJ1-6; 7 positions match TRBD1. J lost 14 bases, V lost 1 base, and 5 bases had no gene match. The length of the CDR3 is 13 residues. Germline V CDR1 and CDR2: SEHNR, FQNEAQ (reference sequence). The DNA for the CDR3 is TGTGCCAGCAGCTTAGAAGAGGGGGCAACCCTCCACTTT. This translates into CASSLEEGATLHF.

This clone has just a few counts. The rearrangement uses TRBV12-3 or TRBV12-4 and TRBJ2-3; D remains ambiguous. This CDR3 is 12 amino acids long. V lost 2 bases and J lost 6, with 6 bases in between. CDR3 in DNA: TGTGCCAGCAGTTTATTGGCTGATACGCAGTATTTT. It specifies CASSLLADTQYF.

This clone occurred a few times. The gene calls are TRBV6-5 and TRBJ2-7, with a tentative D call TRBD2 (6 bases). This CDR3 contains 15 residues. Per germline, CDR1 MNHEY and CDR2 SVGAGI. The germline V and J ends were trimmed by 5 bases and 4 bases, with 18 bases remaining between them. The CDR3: CASSPRRGEGYEQYF. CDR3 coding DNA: TGTGCCAGCAGTCCCCGGAGGGGCGAGGGTTACGAGCAGTACTTC.

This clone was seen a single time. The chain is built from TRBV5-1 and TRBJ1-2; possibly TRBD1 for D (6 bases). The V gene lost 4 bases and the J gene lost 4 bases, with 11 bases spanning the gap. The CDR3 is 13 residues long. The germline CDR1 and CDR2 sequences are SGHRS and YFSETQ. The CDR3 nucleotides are TGCGCCAGCAGCCCGGACAGCTCCTATGGCTACACCTTC. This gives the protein CASSPDSSYGYTF.

CDR3 sequence: CASSLYRDRDYEQYF. CDR3 nucleotides: TGTGCCAGCAGCCTTTACCGGGACAGGGACTACGAGCAGTACTTC. The rearrangement joins TRBV5-5 to TRBJ2-7; 9 bases line up with TRBD1. With 4 bases clipped from V and 3 bases from J, the junction kept 8 bases outside the gene matches. The CDR3 consists of 15 residues. Germline CDR1 is SGHKS and CDR2 is YYEKEE (reference sequence).

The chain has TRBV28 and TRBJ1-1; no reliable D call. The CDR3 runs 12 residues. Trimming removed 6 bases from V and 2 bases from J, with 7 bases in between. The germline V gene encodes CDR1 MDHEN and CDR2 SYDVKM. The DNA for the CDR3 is TGTGCCAGCAGATCAGTTAACACTGAAGCTTTCTTT. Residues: CASRSVNTEAFF.

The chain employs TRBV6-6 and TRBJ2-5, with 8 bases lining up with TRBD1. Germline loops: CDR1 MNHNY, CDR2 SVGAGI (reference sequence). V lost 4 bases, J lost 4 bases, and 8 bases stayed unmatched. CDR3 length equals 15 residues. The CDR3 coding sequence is TGTGCCAGCAGTTCGCACCTTCAGGGGGCAGAGACCCAGTACTTC. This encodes CASSSHLQGAETQYF.

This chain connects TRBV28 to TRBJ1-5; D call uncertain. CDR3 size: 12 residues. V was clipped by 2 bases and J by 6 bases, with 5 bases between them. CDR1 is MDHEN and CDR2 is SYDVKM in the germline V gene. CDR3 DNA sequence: TGTGCCAGCAGTTTACCGGGTCAGCCCCAGCATTTT. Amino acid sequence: CASSLPGQPQHF. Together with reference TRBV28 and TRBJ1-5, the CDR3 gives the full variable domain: DVKVTQSSRYLVKRTGEKVFLECVQDMDHENMFWYRQDPGLGLRLIYFSYDVKMKEKGDIPEGYSVSREKKERFSLILESASTNQTSMYLCASSLPGQPQHFGDGTRLSIL.

CDR3 DNA: TGTGCCAGCAGCGTAAATAGACTAGCGGCTCAAGAGACCCAGTACTTC. This codes for CASSVNRLAAQETQYF. The chain uses TRBV7-2 and TRBJ2-5; 9 bases are shared with TRBD2. The junction had 9 bases not matched to a gene; V was cut back by 5 bases and J by 2 bases. This CDR3 region has 16 residues. Germline V CDR1 and CDR2: SGHTA, FQGNSA.

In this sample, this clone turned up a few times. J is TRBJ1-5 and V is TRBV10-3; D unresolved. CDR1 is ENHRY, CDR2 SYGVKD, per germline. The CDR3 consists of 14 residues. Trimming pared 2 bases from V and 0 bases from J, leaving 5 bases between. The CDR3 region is CAISEVNSNQPQHF. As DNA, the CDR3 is TGTGCCATCAGTGAGGTCAATAGCAATCAGCCCCAGCATTTT.